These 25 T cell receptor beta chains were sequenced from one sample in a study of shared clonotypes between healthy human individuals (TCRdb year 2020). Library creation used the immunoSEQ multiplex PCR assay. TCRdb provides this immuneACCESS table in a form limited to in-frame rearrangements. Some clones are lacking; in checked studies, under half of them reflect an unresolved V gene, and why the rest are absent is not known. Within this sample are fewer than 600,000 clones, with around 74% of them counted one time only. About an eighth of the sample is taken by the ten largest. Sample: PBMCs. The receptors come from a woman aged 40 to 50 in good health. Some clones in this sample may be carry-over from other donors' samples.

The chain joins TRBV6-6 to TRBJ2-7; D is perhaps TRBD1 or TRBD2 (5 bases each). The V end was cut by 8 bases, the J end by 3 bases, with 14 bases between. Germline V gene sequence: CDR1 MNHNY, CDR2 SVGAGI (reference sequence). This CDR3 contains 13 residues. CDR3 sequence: CASCRDGGYEQYF. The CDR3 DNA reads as TGTGCCAGCTGCCGGGACGGTGGCTACGAGCAGTACTTC.

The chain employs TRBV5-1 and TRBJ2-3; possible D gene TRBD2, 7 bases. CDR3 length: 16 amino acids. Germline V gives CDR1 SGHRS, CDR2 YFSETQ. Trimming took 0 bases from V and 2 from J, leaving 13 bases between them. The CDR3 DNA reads TGCGCCAGCAGCTTGGAACGCGGGGGCCCCACAGATACGCAGTATTTT. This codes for CASSLERGGPTDTQYF.

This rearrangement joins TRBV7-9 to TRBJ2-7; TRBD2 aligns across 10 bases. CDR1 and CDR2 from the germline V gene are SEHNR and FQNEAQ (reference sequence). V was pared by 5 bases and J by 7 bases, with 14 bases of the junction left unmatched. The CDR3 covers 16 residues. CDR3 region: CASSPRAALAGREQYF. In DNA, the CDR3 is TGTGCCAGCAGCCCTAGGGCGGCACTAGCGGGACGGGAGCAGTACTTC.

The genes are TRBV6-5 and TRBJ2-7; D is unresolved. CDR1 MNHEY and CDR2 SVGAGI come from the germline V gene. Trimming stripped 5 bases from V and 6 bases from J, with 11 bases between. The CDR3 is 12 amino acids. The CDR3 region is CASSSHVGEQYF. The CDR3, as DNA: TGTGCCAGCAGTAGCCACGTAGGCGAGCAGTACTTC.

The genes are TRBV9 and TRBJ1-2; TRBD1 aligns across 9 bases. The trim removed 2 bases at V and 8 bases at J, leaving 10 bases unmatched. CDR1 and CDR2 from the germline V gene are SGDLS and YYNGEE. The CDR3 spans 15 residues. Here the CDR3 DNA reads TGTGCCAGCAGCGTGACCGGGACAGGGAATGCGGGCTACACCTTC. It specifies CASSVTGTGNAGYTF.

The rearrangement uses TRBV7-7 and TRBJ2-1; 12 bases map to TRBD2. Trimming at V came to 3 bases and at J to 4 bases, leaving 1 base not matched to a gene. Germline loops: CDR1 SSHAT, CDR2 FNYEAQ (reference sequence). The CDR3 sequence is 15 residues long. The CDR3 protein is CASSLGTSGYNEQFF. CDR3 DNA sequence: TGTGCCAGCAGCTTGGGGACTAGCGGGTACAATGAGCAGTTCTTC. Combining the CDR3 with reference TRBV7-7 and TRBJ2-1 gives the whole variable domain GAGVSQSPRYKVTKRGQDVTLRCDPISSHATLYWYQQALGQGPEFLTYFNYEAQPDKSGLPSDRFSAERPEGSISTLTIQRTEQRDSAMYRCASSLGTSGYNEQFFGPGTRLTVL.

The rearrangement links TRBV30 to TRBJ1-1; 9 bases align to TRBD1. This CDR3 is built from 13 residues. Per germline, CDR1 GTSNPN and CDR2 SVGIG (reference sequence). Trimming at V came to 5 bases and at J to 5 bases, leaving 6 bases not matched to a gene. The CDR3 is CAWDRGIVTEAFF. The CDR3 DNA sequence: TGTGCCTGGGACAGGGGGATAGTAACTGAAGCTTTCTTT.

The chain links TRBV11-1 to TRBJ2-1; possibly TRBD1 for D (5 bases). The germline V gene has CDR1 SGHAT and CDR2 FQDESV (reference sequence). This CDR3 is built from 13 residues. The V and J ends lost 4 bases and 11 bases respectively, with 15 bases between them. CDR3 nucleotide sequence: TGTGCCAGCAGCTCCCATTGGGGCGGCCAGCAGTTCTTC. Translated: CASSSHWGGQQFF.

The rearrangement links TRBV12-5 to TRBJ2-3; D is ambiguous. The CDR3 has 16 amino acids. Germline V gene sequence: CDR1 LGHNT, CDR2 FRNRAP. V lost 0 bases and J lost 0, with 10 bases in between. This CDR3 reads CASGLVRRGSTDTQYF. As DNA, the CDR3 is TGTGCTAGTGGTTTGGTACGTCGCGGAAGCACAGATACGCAGTATTTT.

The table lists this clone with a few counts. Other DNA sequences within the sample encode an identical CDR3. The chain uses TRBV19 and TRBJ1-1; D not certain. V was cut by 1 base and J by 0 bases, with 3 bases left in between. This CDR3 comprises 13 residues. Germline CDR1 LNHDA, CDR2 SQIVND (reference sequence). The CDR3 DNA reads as TGTGCCAGTAGTATAGGAATGAACACTGAAGCTTTCTTT. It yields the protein CASSIGMNTEAFF.

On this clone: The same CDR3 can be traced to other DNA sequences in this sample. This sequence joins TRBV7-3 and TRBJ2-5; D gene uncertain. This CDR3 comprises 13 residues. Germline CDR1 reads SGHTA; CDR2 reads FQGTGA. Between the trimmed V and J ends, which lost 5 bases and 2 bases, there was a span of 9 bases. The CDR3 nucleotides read TGTGCCAGCAGCCCCGGGTCACAAGAGACCCAGTACTTC. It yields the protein CASSPGSQETQYF.

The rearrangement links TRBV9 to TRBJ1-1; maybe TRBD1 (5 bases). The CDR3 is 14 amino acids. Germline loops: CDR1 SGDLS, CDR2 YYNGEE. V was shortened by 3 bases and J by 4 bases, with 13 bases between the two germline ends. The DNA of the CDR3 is TGTGCCAGCAGCGAGGGACGGCGGGGCACTGAAGCTTTCTTT. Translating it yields CASSEGRRGTEAFF.

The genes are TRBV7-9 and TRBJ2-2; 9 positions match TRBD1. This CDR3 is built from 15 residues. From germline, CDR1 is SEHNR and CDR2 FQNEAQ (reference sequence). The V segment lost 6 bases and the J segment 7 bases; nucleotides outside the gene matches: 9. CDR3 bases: TGTGCCAGCAGACCGGACAGGGGTATGAGCGGGGAGCTGTTTTTT. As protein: CASRPDRGMSGELFF.

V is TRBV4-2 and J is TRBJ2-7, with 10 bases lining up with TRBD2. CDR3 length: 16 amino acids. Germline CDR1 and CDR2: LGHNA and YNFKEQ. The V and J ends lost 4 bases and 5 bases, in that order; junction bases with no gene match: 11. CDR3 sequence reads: CASSPRTSGTGDEQYF. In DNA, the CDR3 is TGTGCCAGCAGCCCGCGGACTAGCGGCACCGGGGACGAGCAGTACTTC.

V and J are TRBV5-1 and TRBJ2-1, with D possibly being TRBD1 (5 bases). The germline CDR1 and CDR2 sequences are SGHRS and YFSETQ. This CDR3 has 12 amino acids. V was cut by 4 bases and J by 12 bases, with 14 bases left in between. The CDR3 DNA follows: TGCGCCAGCAGCAGGGGAAGAATCGGGCAGTTCTTC. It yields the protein CASSRGRIGQFF.

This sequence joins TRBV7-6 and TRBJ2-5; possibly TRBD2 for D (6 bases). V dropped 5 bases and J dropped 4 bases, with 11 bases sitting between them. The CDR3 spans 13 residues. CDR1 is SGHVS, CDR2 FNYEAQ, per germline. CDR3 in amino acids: CASSEAGIETQYF. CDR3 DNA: TGTGCCAGCAGCGAGGCGGGGATAGAGACCCAGTACTTC. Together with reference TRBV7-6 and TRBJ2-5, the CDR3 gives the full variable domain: GAGVSQSPRYKVTKRGQDVALRCDPISGHVSLYWYRQALGQGPEFLTYFNYEAQQDKSGLPNDRFSAERPEGSISTLTIQRTEQRDSAMYRCASSEAGIETQYFGPGTRLLVL.

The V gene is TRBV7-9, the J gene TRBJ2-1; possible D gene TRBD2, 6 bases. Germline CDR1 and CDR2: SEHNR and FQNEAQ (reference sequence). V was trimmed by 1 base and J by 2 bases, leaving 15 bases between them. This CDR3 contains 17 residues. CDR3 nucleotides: TGTGCCAGCAGCTTAGGTGTGTCGGCGGGGACCTACAATGAGCAGTTCTTC. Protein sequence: CASSLGVSAGTYNEQFF.

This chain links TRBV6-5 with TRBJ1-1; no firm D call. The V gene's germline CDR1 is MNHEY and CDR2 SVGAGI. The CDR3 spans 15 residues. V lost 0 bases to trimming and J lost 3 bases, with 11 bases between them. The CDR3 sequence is CASSYSWSRDTEAFF. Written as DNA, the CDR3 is TGTGCCAGCAGTTACTCTTGGAGTCGGGACACTGAAGCTTTCTTT.

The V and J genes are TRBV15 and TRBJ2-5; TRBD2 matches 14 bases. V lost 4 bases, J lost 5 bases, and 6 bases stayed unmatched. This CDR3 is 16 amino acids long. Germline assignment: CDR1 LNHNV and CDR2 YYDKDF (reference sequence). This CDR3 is CATSIGLAGGVETQYF. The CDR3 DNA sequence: TGTGCCACCAGCATCGGACTAGCGGGAGGAGTTGAGACCCAGTACTTC.

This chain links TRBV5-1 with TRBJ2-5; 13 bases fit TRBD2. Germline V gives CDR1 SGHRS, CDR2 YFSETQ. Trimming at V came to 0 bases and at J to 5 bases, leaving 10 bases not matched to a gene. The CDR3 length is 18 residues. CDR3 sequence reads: CASSLGTSGRALSETQYF. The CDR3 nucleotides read TGCGCCAGCAGCTTGGGAACTAGCGGGAGGGCCCTCAGTGAGACCCAGTACTTC.

This chain's CDR3 is CASSQEPRASNEKLFF. The CDR3 nucleotides read TGTGCCAGCAGCCAGGAACCCCGGGCTTCTAATGAAAAACTGTTTTTT. This rearrangement joins TRBV14 to TRBJ1-4; the D is unclear. The CDR3 spans 16 residues. The germline gives CDR1 SGHDN, CDR2 FVKESK. The V gene lost 3 bases and the J gene lost 3 bases, with 14 bases spanning the gap.

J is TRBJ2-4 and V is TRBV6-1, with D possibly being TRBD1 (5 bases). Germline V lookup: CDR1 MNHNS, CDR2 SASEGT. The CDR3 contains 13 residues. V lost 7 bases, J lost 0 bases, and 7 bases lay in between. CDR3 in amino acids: CASTREAKNIQYF. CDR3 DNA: TGTGCCAGCACCAGGGAAGCCAAAAACATTCAGTACTTC.

The CDR3 region is CASRRDRPGANVLTF. CDR3 sequence (DNA): TGTGCCAGCAGGAGGGACAGACCCGGGGCCAACGTCCTGACTTTC. The chain joins TRBV2 to TRBJ2-6, with 7 nucleotides matching TRBD1. The CDR3 covers 15 residues. V shed 6 bases, J shed 4 bases, and the junction held 6 bases outside the gene matches. Germline V gives CDR1 SNHLY, CDR2 FYNNEI. The entire variable domain, with the rest obtained from reference TRBV2 and TRBJ2-6, is as follows: EPEVTQTPSHQVTQMGQEVILRCVPISNHLYFYWYRQILGQKVEFLVSFYNNEISEKSEIFDDQFSVERPDGSNFTLKIRSTKLEDSAMYFCASRRDRPGANVLTFGAGSRLTVL.

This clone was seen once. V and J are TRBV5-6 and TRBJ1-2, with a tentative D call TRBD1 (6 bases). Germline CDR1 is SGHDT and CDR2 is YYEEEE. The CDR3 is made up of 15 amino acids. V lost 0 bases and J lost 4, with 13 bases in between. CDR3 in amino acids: CASSLVGAGGYGYTF. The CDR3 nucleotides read TGTGCCAGCAGCTTGGTGGGGGCTGGGGGCTATGGCTACACCTTC.

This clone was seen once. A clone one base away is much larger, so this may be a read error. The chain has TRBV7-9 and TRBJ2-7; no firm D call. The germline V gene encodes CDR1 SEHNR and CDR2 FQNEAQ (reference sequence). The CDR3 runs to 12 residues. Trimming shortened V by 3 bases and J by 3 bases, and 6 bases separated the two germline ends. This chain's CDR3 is CASSFGNYEQYF. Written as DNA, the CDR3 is TGTGCCAGCAGCTTCGGAAACTACGAGCAGTACTTC.